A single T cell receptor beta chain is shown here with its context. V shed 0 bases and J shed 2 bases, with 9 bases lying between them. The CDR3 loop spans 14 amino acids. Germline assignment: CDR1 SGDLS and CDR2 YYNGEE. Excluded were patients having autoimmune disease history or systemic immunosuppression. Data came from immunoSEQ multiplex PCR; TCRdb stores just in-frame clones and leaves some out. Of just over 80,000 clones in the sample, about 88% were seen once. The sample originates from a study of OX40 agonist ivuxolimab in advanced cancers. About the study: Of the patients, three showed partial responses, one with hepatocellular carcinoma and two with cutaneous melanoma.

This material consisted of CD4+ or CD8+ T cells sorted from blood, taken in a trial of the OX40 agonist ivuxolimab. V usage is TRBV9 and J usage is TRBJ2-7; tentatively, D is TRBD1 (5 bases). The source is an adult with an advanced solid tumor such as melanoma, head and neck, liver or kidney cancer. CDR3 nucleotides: TGTGCCAGCAGCGTAGACCAGGGCCCCTACGAGCAGTACTTC. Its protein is CASSVDQGPYEQYF.